This T cell receptor (beta chain) was recorded in a study of regulatory T cells in long-lasting Graves disease. The TCR beta library used iRepertoire HTBI primers with Arm-PCR amplification of CDR3. TCRdb recomputed calls from the multiplex PCR reads with MiXCR, one row per CDR3 protein. The sample has hundreds of thousands of distinct CDR3 sequences; 15% to 20% are singletons. The V end lost 5 bases, the J end lost 4 bases, and 18 bases lay between the germline ends. The CDR3 spans 15 residues. This clonotype has ten or more counts. Time point here: newly diagnosed GD, antithyroid drugs for less than 3 months. RNA isolated from PBMCs was used to make the TCR library. Graves' disease was diagnosed by American Thyroid Association guidelines. The data also belong to a second study, concerning T cells in Graves' hyperthyroidism and ophthalmopathy. That investigation notes: Researchers barred patients who had uncontrolled infection, other autoimmune disease, pregnancy or lactation. During a first-round RT-PCR of the TCR CDR3, the HTBI primer set was used.

This clonotype was obtained from a woman aged 30 to 39 with Graves disease. Specimen: peripheral blood mononuclear cells (PBMCs), collected at new diagnosis, from a patient treated with antithyroid drugs. V usage is TRBV12-3 or TRBV12-4 and J usage is TRBJ2-7, with a possible D match to TRBD2 (5 bases). CDR3 residues: CASSPGLQQGYEQYF. DNA of the CDR3: TGTGCCAGCAGTCCCGGACTCCAGCAAGGGTACGAGCAGTACTTC.